This T cell receptor (beta chain) comes out of a study of cytomegalovirus exposure and HLA in healthy donors. Study-wide findings and caveats: According to reports, the classifier identified cytomegalovirus status with high specificity and sensitivity. The study had only CMV serostatus as immune exposure information.

This clone was observed once. Its antigen is unidentified. The study sampled nominally healthy donors, though unrecorded immune exposures were likely. PCR employed 60 Vbeta and 13 Jbeta primers. The repertoire was sequenced with immunoSEQ multiplex PCR; TCRdb's copy has only in-frame clones and lacks some. The sample yields tens of thousands of clones, roughly three quarters seen once. The sequence came from a man aged 18 to 29 in good health and CMV-seronegative. What was sequenced was PBMCs.

Written as DNA, the CDR3 is TGTGCCCTCTCCCGCGCCGGGGTTAACACCGGGGAGCTGTTTTTT. It specifies CALSRAGVNTGELFF. The rearrangement uses TRBV30 and TRBJ2-2; D is perhaps TRBD2 (5 bases). Germline lookup yields CDR1 GTSNPN and CDR2 SVGIG (reference sequence). The CDR3 runs to 15 residues. V lost 8 bases and J 2 bases, leaving 18 bases between the germline ends. Supplemented by reference TRBV30 and TRBJ2-2, the full variable domain reads SQTIHQWPATLVQPVGSPLSLECTVEGTSNPNLYWYRQAAGRGLQLLFYSVGIGQISSEVPQNLSASRPQDRQFILSSKKLLLSDSGFYLCALSRAGVNTGELFFGEGSRLTVL.